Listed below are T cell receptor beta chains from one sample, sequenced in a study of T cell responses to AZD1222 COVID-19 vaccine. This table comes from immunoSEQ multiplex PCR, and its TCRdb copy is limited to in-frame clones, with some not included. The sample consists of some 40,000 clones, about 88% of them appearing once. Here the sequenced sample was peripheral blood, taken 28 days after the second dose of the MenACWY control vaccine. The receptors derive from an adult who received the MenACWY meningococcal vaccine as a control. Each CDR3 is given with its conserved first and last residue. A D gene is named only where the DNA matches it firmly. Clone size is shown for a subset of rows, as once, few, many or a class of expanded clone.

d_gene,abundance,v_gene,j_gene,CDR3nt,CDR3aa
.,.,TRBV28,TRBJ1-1,TGTGCCAGCAGCAACCCCCAGAACACTGAAGCTTTCTTT,CASSNPQNTEAFF
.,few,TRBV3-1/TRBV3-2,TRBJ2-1,TGTGCCAGCAGCAATTGGGGTCCCATCGACAATGAGCAGTTCTTC,CASSNWGPIDNEQFF
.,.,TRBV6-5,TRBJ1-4,TGTGCCAGCCGCCTGGGAGGCACTAATGAAAAACTGTTTTTT,CASRLGGTNEKLFF
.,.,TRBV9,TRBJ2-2,TGTGCCAGCGCGAGGAACACCGGGGAGCTGTTTTTT,CASARNTGELFF
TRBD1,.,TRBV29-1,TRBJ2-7,TGCAGCGGGGGACAGGGCTACGAGCAGTACTTC,CSGGQGYEQYF
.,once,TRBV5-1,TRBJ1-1,TGCGCCAGCAGCTTGGGTGAGAACACTGAAGCTTTCTTT,CASSLGENTEAFF
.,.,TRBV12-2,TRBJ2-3,TGTGCAAGTCGCTTCCGTAATGACAAGTGGTCCACAGATACGCAGTATTTT,CASRFRNDKWSTDTQYF
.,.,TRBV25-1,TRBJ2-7,TGTGCCAGCAGTGGGGGTTCCTACGAGCAGTACTTC,CASSGGSYEQYF
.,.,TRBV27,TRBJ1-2,TGTGCCAGCAGTTTGGGCAGGGGAAAAAGTTATGGCTACACCTTC,CASSLGRGKSYGYTF
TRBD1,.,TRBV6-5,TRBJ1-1,TGTGCCAGCAGTCCTAGACAGGGGGCGACTGAAGCTTTCTTT,CASSPRQGATEAFF